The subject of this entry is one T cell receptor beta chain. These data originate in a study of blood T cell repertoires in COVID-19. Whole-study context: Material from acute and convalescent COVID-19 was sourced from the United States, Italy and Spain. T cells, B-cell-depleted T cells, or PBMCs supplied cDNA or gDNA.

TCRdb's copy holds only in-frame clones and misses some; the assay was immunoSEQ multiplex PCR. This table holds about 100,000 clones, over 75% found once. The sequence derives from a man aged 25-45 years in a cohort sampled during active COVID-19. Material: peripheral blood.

CDR3 amino acids: CAISVGDFYGYTF. CDR3 DNA: TGTGCCATCAGTGTCGGGGACTTCTATGGCTACACCTTC. The chain couples TRBV10-3 to TRBJ1-2; D is possibly TRBD1 (5 bases). This CDR3 comprises 13 residues. Germline V CDR1 and CDR2: ENHRY, SYGVKD. Between the trimmed V and J ends, which lost 4 bases and 4 bases, there was a span of 10 bases.